A selection of T cell receptor beta chains follows, all from one sample in a study of Ad26.COV2.S vaccination and SARS-CoV-2 variants. TCRdb's copy holds only in-frame clones and misses some; the assay was immunoSEQ multiplex PCR. The table has more than 300,000 clones, about 86% seen once; the top ten hold roughly 1.9%. Sample: peripheral blood, taken in a trial of Ad26.COV2.S vaccine versus placebo. These receptors originate from a person aged 18-60 years who received the Ad26.COV2.S COVID-19 vaccine or a placebo. The CDR3 runs from the conserved cysteine through the conserved F or W. The D gene is left open where the match is weak. Rows give clone size only sometimes, using once, few, many, or a class for an expanded clone.

CDR3 DNA: TGTGCCACCAGTGGATCTGGACAGTATGGCTACACCTTC
CDR3 protein: CATSGSGQYGYTF
clone size: .
V gene: TRBV24-1
D gene: .
J gene: TRBJ1-2

CDR3 DNA: TGTGCCAGCAGTGAAGCCTGGACAGGGGGCCAGCCCCAGCATTTT
CDR3 protein: CASSEAWTGGQPQHF
clone size: .
V gene: TRBV2
D gene: TRBD1
J gene: TRBJ1-5

CDR3 DNA: TGCGCCAGCAGCCTCGCCCGGGACAGGGACTATGGCTACACCTTC
CDR3 protein: CASSLARDRDYGYTF
clone size: few
V gene: TRBV4-1
D gene: TRBD1
J gene: TRBJ1-2

CDR3 DNA: TGTGCCAGCAGCTTAGCACCGGGACAGCAAGAGACCCAGTACTTC
CDR3 protein: CASSLAPGQQETQYF
clone size: once
V gene: TRBV7-9
D gene: TRBD1
J gene: TRBJ2-5

CDR3 DNA: TGTGCCAGCAGCTCGTACCGGGATCAGGGGGGCTACACCTTC
CDR3 protein: CASSSYRDQGGYTF
clone size: once
V gene: TRBV27
D gene: .
J gene: TRBJ1-2

CDR3 DNA: TGTGCCAGCAGCAGAAAGACAGGACTGAACACTGAAGCTTTCTTT
CDR3 protein: CASSRKTGLNTEAFF
clone size: .
V gene: TRBV21-1
D gene: .
J gene: TRBJ1-1

CDR3 DNA: TGTGCCAGCAGTTACGGACAGGGTAATCAGCCCCAGCATTTT
CDR3 protein: CASSYGQGNQPQHF
clone size: .
V gene: TRBV6-5
D gene: TRBD1
J gene: TRBJ1-5

CDR3 DNA: TGCAGTGCTAGTCAACCCCGAGACTCTCAGGGGTATAGCAATCAGCCCCAGCATTTT
CDR3 protein: CSASQPRDSQGYSNQPQHF
clone size: .
V gene: TRBV20-1
D gene: .
J gene: TRBJ1-5

CDR3 DNA: TGTGCAAGTCGCTCAGGACAGGGCGGTTACACCTTC
CDR3 protein: CASRSGQGGYTF
clone size: once
V gene: TRBV12-2
D gene: .
J gene: TRBJ1-2

CDR3 DNA: TGTGCCAGCAGCTTAGCGGGACAGGCTAGCAATCAGCCCCAGCATTTT
CDR3 protein: CASSLAGQASNQPQHF
clone size: .
V gene: TRBV13
D gene: TRBD1
J gene: TRBJ1-5

CDR3 DNA: TGTGCCAGCAGCTTAGGGACTAGCGGGGATCGTCAAGAGACCCAGTACTTC
CDR3 protein: CASSLGTSGDRQETQYF
clone size: .
V gene: TRBV7-2
D gene: TRBD2
J gene: TRBJ2-5

CDR3 DNA: TGTGCCAGTAGGGACACCCGGAACACTGAAGCTTTCTTT
CDR3 protein: CASRDTRNTEAFF
clone size: .
V gene: TRBV19
D gene: .
J gene: TRBJ1-1

CDR3 DNA: TGTGCCAGCAGTCCAGGGACAGGTTCCTACGAGCAGTACTTC
CDR3 protein: CASSPGTGSYEQYF
clone size: .
V gene: TRBV3-1/TRBV3-2
D gene: TRBD1
J gene: TRBJ2-7

CDR3 DNA: TGTGCCAGCAGTGCCCCGGGACAGGGGATGGAAAAACTGTTTTTT
CDR3 protein: CASSAPGQGMEKLFF
clone size: .
V gene: TRBV6-2/TRBV6-3
D gene: TRBD1
J gene: TRBJ1-4

CDR3 DNA: TGTGCCAGTAGTATATTGCTCGTAGGGGGACCGACACGGAAGGGCTACACCTTC
CDR3 protein: CASSILLVGGPTRKGYTF
clone size: .
V gene: TRBV19
D gene: .
J gene: TRBJ1-2

CDR3 DNA: TGTGCCAGCAGGACGGCGGGAGGGGGCGGTACCGGGGAGCTGTTTTTT
CDR3 protein: CASRTAGGGGTGELFF
clone size: .
V gene: TRBV27
D gene: TRBD2
J gene: TRBJ2-2

CDR3 DNA: TGTGCCAGCAGGGCCCGGACTGAAGCTTTCTTT
CDR3 protein: CASRARTEAFF
clone size: .
V gene: TRBV6-5
D gene: .
J gene: TRBJ1-1

CDR3 DNA: TGTGCCAGCAGCCAACAGGGGGTCTCACCCCTCCACTTT
CDR3 protein: CASSQQGVSPLHF
clone size: .
V gene: TRBV3-1/TRBV3-2
D gene: TRBD1
J gene: TRBJ1-6

CDR3 DNA: TGTGCCAGTAGCCCGGGACAGAGATTAAACTATGGCTACACCTTC
CDR3 protein: CASSPGQRLNYGYTF
clone size: .
V gene: TRBV19
D gene: TRBD1
J gene: TRBJ1-2

CDR3 DNA: TGTGCCAGCAGGCCACAGGGCTTAAACACTGAAGCTTTCTTT
CDR3 protein: CASRPQGLNTEAFF
clone size: .
V gene: TRBV11-2
D gene: .
J gene: TRBJ1-1

CDR3 DNA: TGTGCCAGCTCACCTACGGCTTATAATTCACCCCTCCACTTT
CDR3 protein: CASSPTAYNSPLHF
clone size: .
V gene: TRBV18
D gene: .
J gene: TRBJ1-6

CDR3 DNA: TGTGCCAGCAGTGCGACAGGGACGGGTTACAATGAGCAGTTCTTC
CDR3 protein: CASSATGTGYNEQFF
clone size: .
V gene: TRBV2
D gene: TRBD1
J gene: TRBJ2-1

CDR3 DNA: TGCGCCAGCAGCCCCGGGACAGGGAACACTGAAGCTTTCTTT
CDR3 protein: CASSPGTGNTEAFF
clone size: .
V gene: TRBV5-1
D gene: TRBD1
J gene: TRBJ1-1

CDR3 DNA: TGTGCCAGCAGCTGGACAGGGGCCCTCTGGTACCAAGAGACCCAGTACTTC
CDR3 protein: CASSWTGALWYQETQYF
clone size: .
V gene: TRBV7-8
D gene: TRBD1
J gene: TRBJ2-5

CDR3 DNA: TGTGCCAGCAGCTTAGCCCGCCAGGACTATGGCTACACCTTC
CDR3 protein: CASSLARQDYGYTF
clone size: .
V gene: TRBV7-9
D gene: .
J gene: TRBJ1-2

CDR3 DNA: TGCGCCAGCAGTTGCAAAGAGTCCAGGAGGGCGGATAATTCACCCCTCCACTTT
CDR3 protein: CASSCKESRRADNSPLHF
clone size: few
V gene: TRBV5-1
D gene: .
J gene: TRBJ1-6

CDR3 DNA: TGTGCCAGCAGCCCCACAGGGACCCCAAATGAAAAACTGTTTTTT
CDR3 protein: CASSPTGTPNEKLFF
clone size: .
V gene: TRBV3-1/TRBV3-2
D gene: .
J gene: TRBJ1-4

CDR3 DNA: TGTGCCAGCAGTACAGAGCGCTCTGGAAACACCATATATTTT
CDR3 protein: CASSTERSGNTIYF
clone size: .
V gene: TRBV6-5
D gene: .
J gene: TRBJ1-3

CDR3 DNA: TGTGCCAGCAGCCAGACAGGCCGGGGCACAGATACGCAGTATTTT
CDR3 protein: CASSQTGRGTDTQYF
clone size: .
V gene: TRBV2
D gene: .
J gene: TRBJ2-3

CDR3 DNA: TGCGCCAGCAGCCCCTCCCCACAGGGGCTCACAGATACGCAGTATTTT
CDR3 protein: CASSPSPQGLTDTQYF
clone size: .
V gene: TRBV4-3
D gene: TRBD1
J gene: TRBJ2-3

CDR3 DNA: TGTGCCAGCAGGACTCATCGACAGGGTGGTGATGGCTACACCTTC
CDR3 protein: CASRTHRQGGDGYTF
clone size: .
V gene: TRBV27
D gene: TRBD1
J gene: TRBJ1-2

CDR3 DNA: TGTGCCAGTAGTATAGAGGCAATCTATAATTCACCCCTCCACTTT
CDR3 protein: CASSIEAIYNSPLHF
clone size: .
V gene: TRBV19
D gene: .
J gene: TRBJ1-6

CDR3 DNA: TGTGCCAGCAGCGTAAGGGGGGGCCTTTCTGATACGCAGTATTTT
CDR3 protein: CASSVRGGLSDTQYF
clone size: .
V gene: TRBV9
D gene: .
J gene: TRBJ2-3

CDR3 DNA: TGTGCCTGGAGCCGTCCGGACAGGGTTTTCGCTTTCTTT
CDR3 protein: CAWSRPDRVFAFF
clone size: .
V gene: TRBV30
D gene: TRBD1
J gene: TRBJ1-1

CDR3 DNA: TGTGCCAGCAGACAAGGGGGCGCCGAAAACTATGGCTACACCTTC
CDR3 protein: CASRQGGAENYGYTF
clone size: .
V gene: TRBV2
D gene: TRBD1
J gene: TRBJ1-2

CDR3 DNA: TGCGCCAGCAGCTTGTGGGGGAACACTGAAGCTTTCTTT
CDR3 protein: CASSLWGNTEAFF
clone size: .
V gene: TRBV5-1
D gene: .
J gene: TRBJ1-1

CDR3 DNA: TGCGCCAGCAGCCCGGACAGTATCGGCGGCTACACCTTC
CDR3 protein: CASSPDSIGGYTF
clone size: .
V gene: TRBV5-1
D gene: .
J gene: TRBJ1-2

CDR3 DNA: TGCGCCAGCAGTGAGTCCGGAGAGCAGTACTTC
CDR3 protein: CASSESGEQYF
clone size: .
V gene: TRBV10-2
D gene: .
J gene: TRBJ2-7

CDR3 DNA: TGCGCCAGCAGCCCAGGTAGCCTCCGGGACAGGGGGCCGCACACTGAAGCTTTCTTT
CDR3 protein: CASSPGSLRDRGPHTEAFF
clone size: few
V gene: TRBV4-1
D gene: TRBD1
J gene: TRBJ1-1

CDR3 DNA: TGTGCCAGCAGTTTGGGCGGACAGGGGGCGATTCAAAATTATTCACCCCTCCACTTT
CDR3 protein: CASSLGGQGAIQNYSPLHF
clone size: .
V gene: TRBV27
D gene: TRBD1
J gene: TRBJ1-6

CDR3 DNA: TGTGCCAGCAGCGCCCGTAGACTGGGACAGGATAACTATGGCTACACCTTC
CDR3 protein: CASSARRLGQDNYGYTF
clone size: .
V gene: TRBV9
D gene: TRBD1
J gene: TRBJ1-2

CDR3 DNA: TGTGCCAGCAGCTCTAAGACTAGAGTAAGGTCTTCGGATGAGCAGTTCTTC
CDR3 protein: CASSSKTRVRSSDEQFF
clone size: .
V gene: TRBV5-5
D gene: .
J gene: TRBJ2-1

CDR3 DNA: TGCGCCAGCAGCCTAGGACAGGTAGTTGGGAATGAAAAACTGTTTTTT
CDR3 protein: CASSLGQVVGNEKLFF
clone size: .
V gene: TRBV5-1
D gene: TRBD1
J gene: TRBJ1-4

CDR3 DNA: TGTGCCAGCGGGCAGGGGGGACAGCCCCAGCATTTT
CDR3 protein: CASGQGGQPQHF
clone size: .
V gene: TRBV2
D gene: TRBD1
J gene: TRBJ1-5

CDR3 DNA: TGTGCCAGCAGCTTAGATACTGGACTAGCGGGGGACACAGATACGCAGTATTTT
CDR3 protein: CASSLDTGLAGDTDTQYF
clone size: .
V gene: TRBV13
D gene: TRBD2
J gene: TRBJ2-3

CDR3 DNA: .
CDR3 protein: CASSKAQSWGRGTLSGNTIYF
clone size: .
V gene: TRBV21-1
D gene: .
J gene: TRBJ1-3

CDR3 DNA: TGTGCCAGCAGCCGCGGTTCTAGCTCCTATAATTCACCCCTCCACTTT
CDR3 protein: CASSRGSSSYNSPLHF
clone size: .
V gene: TRBV5-8
D gene: .
J gene: TRBJ1-6

CDR3 DNA: TGTGCCAGCAGGGAAGACCTTAGCAATCAGCCCCAGCATTTT
CDR3 protein: CASREDLSNQPQHF
clone size: few
V gene: TRBV2
D gene: .
J gene: TRBJ1-5

CDR3 DNA: TGTGCCAGCAGCCCCGGTGGCAGGGGGAATGGCTACACCTTC
CDR3 protein: CASSPGGRGNGYTF
clone size: .
V gene: TRBV7-8
D gene: TRBD1
J gene: TRBJ1-2

CDR3 DNA: TGCGCCAGCAGCCACACAGGGACAAACTACGAGCAGTACTTC
CDR3 protein: CASSHTGTNYEQYF
clone size: .
V gene: TRBV5-1
D gene: .
J gene: TRBJ2-7

CDR3 DNA: TGTGCCAGCAGTCCAAGGGGAGTAGCGGGACTTAATTCACCCCTCCACTTT
CDR3 protein: CASSPRGVAGLNSPLHF
clone size: few
V gene: TRBV6-2/TRBV6-3
D gene: .
J gene: TRBJ1-6

CDR3 DNA: TGTGCCTGGAGTGTACAGCGAGTTTACGAGCAGTACTTC
CDR3 protein: CAWSVQRVYEQYF
clone size: .
V gene: TRBV30
D gene: .
J gene: TRBJ2-7

CDR3 DNA: TGTGCCAGCAGCTCGGTACTAAGGGGTCTACATTACGAGCAGTACTTC
CDR3 protein: CASSSVLRGLHYEQYF
clone size: .
V gene: TRBV7-6
D gene: .
J gene: TRBJ2-7

CDR3 DNA: TGTGCCACCAGTGACAGGGGAAATGAGCAGTTCTTC
CDR3 protein: CATSDRGNEQFF
clone size: .
V gene: TRBV24-1
D gene: .
J gene: TRBJ2-1

CDR3 DNA: TGTGCCTGGAGTGTAACCAGGGGCTTGGGTGAAAAACTGTTTTTT
CDR3 protein: CAWSVTRGLGEKLFF
clone size: .
V gene: TRBV30
D gene: .
J gene: TRBJ1-4